This T cell receptor beta chain was documented in a study of blood T cells in healthy people across ages. Overall study findings and caveats: Roughly linear declines in TCR beta diversity per million T cells occurred with age.

Germline V CDR1 and CDR2: SGHRS, YFSETQ. The CDR3 runs 15 residues. Primers used in a second PCR of about 7 to 11 cycles were a sample-barcoded 5' primer and a J-beta primer mix. Each CDR3 protein gets one entry after TCRdb re-called the 5' RACE reads with MiXCR. Of about 1.1 million distinct CDR3 sequences detected, approximately 38% appear once; the ten largest clones hold roughly 13%. Concerning this clonotype itself: Its antigen remains unidentified. The junction does not match germline at one end; this may be a read error.

Material for sequencing was blood. This TCR derives from a man between 18 and 29 years old in good health. The V call is TRBV5-1, the J call TRBJ1-4; a possible D gene is TRBD1 (6 bases). CDR3 sequence: CASSLNRDGNKKLFF. CDR3 DNA sequence: TGCGCCAGCAGCTTGAACAGGGATGGTAATAAAAAACTGTTTTTT. The full variable domain, with the rest looked up from reference TRBV5-1 and TRBJ1-4, is KAGVTQTPRYLIKTRGQQVTLSCSPISGHRSVSWYQQTPGQGLQFLFEYFSETQRNKGNFPGRFSGRQFSNSRSEMNVSTLELGDSALYLCASSLNRDGNKKLFFGSGTQLSVL.